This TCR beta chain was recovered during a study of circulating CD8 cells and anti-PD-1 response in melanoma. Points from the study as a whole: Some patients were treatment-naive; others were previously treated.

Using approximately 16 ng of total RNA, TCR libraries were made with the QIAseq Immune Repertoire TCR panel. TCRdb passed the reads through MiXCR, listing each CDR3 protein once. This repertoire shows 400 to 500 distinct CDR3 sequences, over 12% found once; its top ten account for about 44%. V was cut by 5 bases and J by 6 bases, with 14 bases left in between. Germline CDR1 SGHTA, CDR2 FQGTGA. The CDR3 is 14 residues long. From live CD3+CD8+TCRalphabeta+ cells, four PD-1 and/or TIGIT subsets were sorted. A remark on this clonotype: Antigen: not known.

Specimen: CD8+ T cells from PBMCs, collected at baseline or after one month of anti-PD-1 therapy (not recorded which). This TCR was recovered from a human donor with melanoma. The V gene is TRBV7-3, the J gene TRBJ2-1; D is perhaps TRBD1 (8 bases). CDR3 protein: CASSPGGGGNEQFF. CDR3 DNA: TGTGCCAGCAGCCCAGGGGGCGGGGGCAATGAGCAGTTCTTC.